This T cell receptor beta chain is from a study of tumor-infiltrating lymphocytes in primary liver carcinoma. Whole-study context: Resecting the tumor surgically was how the patients' primary liver carcinoma was treated. Study-wide findings and caveats: Whereas tumor region pairs overlapped more, tumor-adjacent and tumor-blood pairs overlapped less. Unsorted bulk processing meant the study did not compare CD4+ and CD8+ repertoires. When set against blood, tumors had a significantly higher top-250-clone fraction (p = 0.039).

Blood RNA came from unsorted whole blood; germline DNA was also extracted. TCR beta cDNA was made from approximately 500 ng total RNA with a constant-region primer. Employing slightly modified ARM-PCR, three nested multiplex PCR rounds were run, and these gave rise to the TCR beta libraries. TCRdb processed the multiplex PCR reads anew with MiXCR; each CDR3 protein has one entry. The data show approximately 320,000 distinct CDR3 sequences, 45% to 70% seen once. Only one count was recorded for this clonotype. Its antigen is not known. A read error may account for a junction end that differs from germline. This clonotype originated in a woman in her twenties or thirties with primary liver carcinoma and hepatitis B virus infection. The sample was peripheral blood.

The CDR3 here is CASSQVILASDYDEQFF. The CDR3 DNA reads as TGTGCCAGCAGCCAAGTCATCCTAGCGTCAGACTACGATGAGCAGTTCTTC. The chain links TRBV4-2 to TRBJ2-1, with a weak D call TRBD2 (6 bases). In germline, CDR1 is LGHNA, CDR2 YNFKEQ. This CDR3 is 17 amino acids long.